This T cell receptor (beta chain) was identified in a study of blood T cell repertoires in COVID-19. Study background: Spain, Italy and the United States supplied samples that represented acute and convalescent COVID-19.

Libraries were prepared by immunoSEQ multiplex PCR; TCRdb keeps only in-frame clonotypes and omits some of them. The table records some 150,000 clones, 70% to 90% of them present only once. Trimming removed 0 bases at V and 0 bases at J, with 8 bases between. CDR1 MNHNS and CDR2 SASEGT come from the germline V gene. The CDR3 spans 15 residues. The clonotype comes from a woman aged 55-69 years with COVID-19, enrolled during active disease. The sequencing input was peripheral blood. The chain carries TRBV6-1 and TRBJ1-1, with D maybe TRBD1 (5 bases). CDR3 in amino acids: CASSEAQGLNTEAFF. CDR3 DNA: TGTGCCAGCAGTGAAGCTCAGGGTTTGAACACTGAAGCTTTCTTT.